This T cell receptor (beta chain) was sequenced in a study of blood T cell repertoires in COVID-19. Study-level background: Sample material is recorded as cDNA or gDNA derived from T cells, B-cell-depleted T cells, or PBMCs.

Measured with immunoSEQ multiplex PCR; TCRdb has only the in-frame clones, and not every one. The sample has about 140,000 clones, 85% to 90% seen once. Trimming took 1 base from V and 8 from J; bases not matched to a gene: 5. Germline CDR1 SGHRS, CDR2 YFSETQ. CDR3 length equals 14 residues. Sequenced material: peripheral blood. This sequence was found in a woman aged 55 to 70 with acute or convalescent COVID-19. The V gene is TRBV5-1, the J gene TRBJ2-1, with 8 bases lining up with TRBD1. CDR3 sequence: CASSLRQGADEQFF. The DNA of the CDR3 is TGCGCCAGCAGCTTGAGGCAGGGGGCCGATGAGCAGTTCTTC.